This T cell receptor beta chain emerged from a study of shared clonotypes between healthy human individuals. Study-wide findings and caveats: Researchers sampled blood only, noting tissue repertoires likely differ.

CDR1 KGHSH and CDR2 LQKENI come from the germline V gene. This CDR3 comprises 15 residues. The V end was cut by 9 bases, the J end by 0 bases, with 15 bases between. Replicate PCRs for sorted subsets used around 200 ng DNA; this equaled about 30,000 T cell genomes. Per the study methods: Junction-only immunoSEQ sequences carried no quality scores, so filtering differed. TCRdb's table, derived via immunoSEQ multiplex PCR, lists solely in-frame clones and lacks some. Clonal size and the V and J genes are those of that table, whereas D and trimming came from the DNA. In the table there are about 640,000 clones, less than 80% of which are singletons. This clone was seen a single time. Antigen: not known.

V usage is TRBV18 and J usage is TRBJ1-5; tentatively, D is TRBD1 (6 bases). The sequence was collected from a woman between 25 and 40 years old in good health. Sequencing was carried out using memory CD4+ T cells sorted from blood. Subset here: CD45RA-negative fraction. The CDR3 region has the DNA TGTGCCAGTGGAGGGGGAGTTGATAGCAATCAGCCCCAGCATTTT. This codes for CASGGGVDSNQPQHF.